A single sample is the source of the 9 T cell receptor beta chains below, sequenced in a study of CD4 T cells in relation to SARS-CoV-2 and coronaviruses. The unexposed donors gave CD4+ T cells in about 2011-2018, prior to COVID-19. After about 10 days of culture, CD4+ T cells were isolated. Some clones are missing from TCRdb's copy, which holds only in-frame ones; the method was immunoSEQ multiplex PCR. This sample has some 29,000 clones, with roughly 72% found just once. The antigens of these receptors remain unknown. The sequenced sample consisted of CD4+ T cells from PBMCs, cultured in vitro. These TCRs come from a human donor in good health.

V and J are TRBV4-3 and TRBJ1-3; possibly TRBD1 for D (6 bases). Between the trimmed V and J ends, which lost 3 bases and 0 bases, there was a span of 12 bases. The CDR3 is 16 residues long. Germline assignment: CDR1 LGHNA and CDR2 YSLEER. The CDR3 DNA sequence: TGCGCCAGCAGCCATCGCACACAGGGCTCTGGAAACACCATATATTTT. Protein: CASSHRTQGSGNTIYF.

The table lists this clone with a few counts. The chain couples TRBV10-3 to TRBJ2-2; D call uncertain. V shed 5 bases and J shed 6 bases, with 16 bases lying between them. Germline lookup yields CDR1 ENHRY and CDR2 SYGVKD. CDR3 length: 15 residues. The CDR3 here is CAISPDATPPGELFF. CDR3 nucleotides: TGTGCCATCAGTCCGGACGCAACCCCCCCCGGGGAGCTGTTTTTT.

V usage is TRBV19 and J usage is TRBJ2-3; unclear D gene. There are 16 residues in the CDR3. Germline CDR1 and CDR2: LNHDA and SQIVND (reference sequence). V lost 1 base, J lost 7 bases, and 18 bases lay in between. The CDR3 DNA is TGTGCCAGTAGTATAGCTTCCTCACCATACACGAATACGCAGTATTTT. Translation gives CASSIASSPYTNTQYF.

V is TRBV5-1 and J is TRBJ1-4, with D perhaps matching TRBD1 (5 bases). The germline CDR1 and CDR2 sequences are SGHRS and YFSETQ. The CDR3 loop spans 15 amino acids. The V end lost 0 bases, the J end lost 4 bases, and 10 bases lay between the germline ends. CDR3 sequence reads: CASSLGQGYNEKLFF. As DNA, the CDR3 is TGCGCCAGCAGCTTGGGGCAGGGTTATAATGAAAAACTGTTTTTT.

V is TRBV10-3 and J is TRBJ1-2; TRBD1 might be the D (6 bases). The length of the CDR3 is 14 residues. The germline V gene has CDR1 ENHRY and CDR2 SYGVKD. Trimming shortened V by 0 bases and J by 7 bases, and 12 bases separated the two germline ends. Here the CDR3 DNA reads TGTGCCATCAGTGAGTCGAGGGGGGCTGCTGGCTACACCTTC. Protein: CAISESRGAAGYTF.

The rearrangement links TRBV7-2 to TRBJ2-1; TRBD2 aligns across 14 bases. Trimming at V came to 5 bases and at J to 7 bases, leaving 7 bases not matched to a gene. The CDR3 is 16 residues long. Looked up from germline, CDR1 is SGHTA and CDR2 is FQGNSA. The CDR3 region is CASSPPGLAGVNEQFF. The CDR3 bases are TGTGCCAGCAGCCCACCGGGACTAGCGGGAGTGAATGAGCAGTTCTTC.

The genes are TRBV7-2 and TRBJ2-1; maybe TRBD1 (5 bases). The CDR3 loop spans 16 amino acids. Trimming took off 5 bases at V and 2 bases at J, with 16 bases between the two ends. Germline values: CDR1 SGHTA, CDR2 FQGNSA. CDR3 loop: CASSLQGAVAYNEQFF. The CDR3 DNA follows: TGTGCCAGCAGCCTCCAAGGGGCAGTTGCCTACAATGAGCAGTTCTTC.

The chain employs TRBV5-5 and TRBJ1-1; 8 bases agree with TRBD1. The CDR3 sequence is 14 residues long. Germline V gene data show CDR1 as SGHKS and CDR2 as YYEKEE (reference sequence). With V trimmed by 3 bases and J by 5 bases, 6 bases remained unmatched. The CDR3 loop is CASSSGQGGTEAFF. The DNA for the CDR3 is TGTGCCAGCAGCTCCGGACAGGGCGGGACTGAAGCTTTCTTT.

The chain has TRBV2 and TRBJ1-1; D unresolved. CDR1 and CDR2 from the germline V gene are SNHLY and FYNNEI. The V and J ends lost 1 base and 11 bases respectively, with 14 bases between them. The CDR3 consists of 13 residues. In DNA form, the CDR3 reads TGTGCCAGCAGTGAAGGGGAACAGACTTTCGCTTTCTTT. It yields the protein CASSEGEQTFAFF.